Below are 16 T cell receptor beta chains sequenced from a single sample in a study of T-cell memory formation after mild COVID-19. In TCRdb, the 5' RACE reads were re-called with MiXCR into one record per CDR3 protein. The profile shows about 470,000 distinct CDR3 sequences, 20% to 25% of them singletons. The sequenced sample was PBMCs or a T cell subset sorted from them (not recorded which). These receptor sequences come from an adult woman who had mild COVID-19 (a few samples of this study predate the infection). Cell type and time point are not known.

This clonotype was observed a handful of times. This chain joins TRBV7-2 and TRBJ2-3, with TRBD2 matching over 12 bases. V shed 1 base and J 2 bases; nucleotides not matched to a gene: 4. Germline V CDR1 and CDR2: SGHTA, FQGNSA. The CDR3 totals 17 residues. CDR3 DNA: TGTGCCAGCAGCTTAGGGTGGACTAGCGGGAACACAGATACGCAGTATTTT. Translated, it gives CASSLGWTSGNTDTQYF.

This clonotype has a count of ten or more. The chain carries TRBV11-2 and TRBJ2-7; TRBD2 matches at 15 bases. Per germline, CDR1 SGHAT and CDR2 FQNNGV. The CDR3 is made up of 17 amino acids. The J segment lost 5 bases and the V segment lost 1 base, leaving 6 bases of the junction unmatched. CDR3 protein: CASSLGTSGRAVHEQYF. DNA of the CDR3: TGTGCCAGCAGCTTAGGGACTAGCGGGAGGGCCGTCCACGAGCAGTACTTC. Combining the CDR3 with reference TRBV11-2 and TRBJ2-7 gives the whole variable domain EAGVAQSPRYKIIEKRQSVAFWCNPISGHATLYWYQQILGQGPKLLIQFQNNGVVDDSQLPKDRFSAERLKGVDSTLKIQPAKLEDSAVYLCASSLGTSGRAVHEQYFGPGTRLTVT.

The gene calls are TRBV6-1 and TRBJ1-2, with D tentatively TRBD1 (6 bases). The CDR3 runs to 15 residues. The germline V gene has CDR1 MNHNS and CDR2 SASEGT. Deletions cut 4 bases from V and 1 base from J, with 13 bases between. The CDR3 DNA sequence: TGTGCCAGCAGTGGAAACAGGGACGGTAACTATGGCTACACCTTC. It specifies CASSGNRDGNYGYTF.

The chain recombines TRBV29-1 with TRBJ2-7; 10 bases line up with TRBD1. The CDR3 is made up of 15 amino acids. The germline CDR1 and CDR2 sequences are SQVTM and ANQGSEA. V dropped 2 bases and J dropped 5; count of bases not matched to a gene: 9. CDR3 region: CSVEPVDRGRDEQYF. CDR3 in DNA: TGCAGCGTTGAACCGGTGGACAGGGGGAGGGACGAGCAGTACTTC.

The chain employs TRBV15 and TRBJ1-2; 7 nucleotides align to TRBD1. The CDR3 runs 14 residues. The junction had 6 bases not matched to a gene; V was cut back by 0 bases and J by 8 bases. The V gene's germline CDR1 is LNHNV and CDR2 YYDKDF (reference sequence). The CDR3 is CATSRDRAGGGYTF. The CDR3 nucleotides are TGTGCCACCAGCAGAGATAGGGCAGGGGGGGGCTACACCTTC.

In its sample, this clonotype was seen a few times. DNA of the CDR3: TGTGCCAGCAGTGCCCCCTACGAGCAGTACTTC. Protein sequence: CASSAPYEQYF. The genes are TRBV5-5 and TRBJ2-7; D remains ambiguous. This CDR3 has 11 amino acids. V lost 5 bases, J lost 2 bases, and 5 bases lay in between. Germline CDR1 SGHKS, CDR2 YYEKEE (reference sequence).

The V call is TRBV7-2, the J call TRBJ2-4; 9 bases match TRBD2. V shed 3 bases, J shed 8 bases, and the junction held 8 bases outside the gene matches. CDR1 is SGHTA, CDR2 FQGNSA, per germline. CDR3 size: 15 residues. Here the CDR3 DNA reads TGTGCCAGCAGCTTTGTTAGCGGGGGTGGGGACATTCAGTACTTC. Protein: CASSFVSGGGDIQYF. The full variable domain, completed using reference TRBV7-2 and TRBJ2-4, is GAGVSQSPSNKVTEKGKDVELRCDPISGHTALYWYRQSLGQGLEFLIYFQGNSAPDKSGLPSDRFSAERTGGSVSTLTIQRTQQEDSAVYLCASSFVSGGGDIQYFGAGTRLSVL.

This clonotype showed up just a few times. This chain joins TRBV4-3 and TRBJ2-7; 13 bases fit TRBD2. Germline V gene sequence: CDR1 LGHNA, CDR2 YSLEER. The junction had 2 bases not matched to a gene; V was cut back by 6 bases and J by 6 bases. The CDR3 contains 13 residues. The CDR3 is CASSRLAGGEQYF. DNA of the CDR3: TGCGCCAGCAGTCGACTAGCGGGAGGCGAGCAGTACTTC.

This rearrangement joins TRBV5-1 to TRBJ1-2; 9 positions match TRBD1. CDR3 size: 17 residues. The germline CDR1 and CDR2 sequences are SGHRS and YFSETQ. Trimming took 0 bases from V and 2 from J; bases not matched to a gene: 8. The CDR3 DNA sequence: TGCGCCAGCAGCTTGGTTGAGGACAGGGGTCCCAACTATGGCTACACCTTC. Translating gives CASSLVEDRGPNYGYTF. The variable domain in full, with the rest retrieved from reference TRBV5-1 and TRBJ1-2, is KAGVTQTPRYLIKTRGQQVTLSCSPISGHRSVSWYQQTPGQGLQFLFEYFSETQRNKGNFPGRFSGRQFSNSRSEMNVSTLELGDSALYLCASSLVEDRGPNYGYTFGSGTRLTVV.

This sequence joins TRBV3-1 and TRBJ2-1; no clear D gene. Germline V gene sequence: CDR1 LGHDT, CDR2 YNNKEL (reference sequence). V lost 1 base, J lost 7 bases, and 14 bases lay in between. The CDR3 has 15 residues. This CDR3 is CASSQVSGYTNEQFF. In DNA, the CDR3 is TGTGCCAGCAGCCAAGTATCTGGTTACACTAATGAGCAGTTCTTC.

J is TRBJ1-5 and V is TRBV7-2, with D perhaps matching TRBD1 (5 bases). CDR1 is SGHTA, CDR2 FQGNSA, per germline. The CDR3 is made up of 11 amino acids. The ends were cut back, 4 bases at V and 12 bases at J, with 10 bases in the middle. The CDR3, as DNA: TGTGCCAGCAGCTCAGGGACCGACCAGCATTTT. Its translation: CASSSGTDQHF.

The rearrangement joins TRBV20-1 to TRBJ2-7, with D possibly being TRBD1 (6 bases). Looked up from germline, CDR1 is DFQATT and CDR2 is SNEGSKA (reference sequence). Deletions cut 5 bases from V and 0 bases from J, with 14 bases between. The CDR3 length is 14 residues. The CDR3, as DNA: TGCAGTGCTCTTGCCCAGGGGTTCTCCTACGAGCAGTACTTC. Protein: CSALAQGFSYEQYF.

This chain links TRBV6-5 with TRBJ2-2; no firm D call. V was trimmed by 6 bases and J by 5 bases, leaving 10 bases between them. CDR1 and CDR2 (germline): MNHEY, SVGAGI. The CDR3 extends over 13 amino acids. The CDR3 here is CASSLGKTGELFF. CDR3 coding DNA: TGTGCCAGCAGCTTAGGGAAAACCGGGGAGCTGTTTTTT.

This chain joins TRBV12-3 or TRBV12-4 and TRBJ1-2; 8 bases match TRBD1. The CDR3 covers 16 residues. V shed 6 bases and J 5 bases; nucleotides not matched to a gene: 14. CDR3 protein: CASRQTRDRSKYGYTF. The CDR3, as DNA: TGTGCCAGCAGACAGACCCGGGACAGGAGCAAGTATGGCTACACCTTC.

V and J are TRBV7-6 and TRBJ2-3, with TRBD2 identical over 11 bases. The germline CDR1 and CDR2 sequences are SGHVS and FNYEAQ. The trim removed 3 bases at V and 5 bases at J, leaving 7 bases unmatched. This CDR3 has 16 amino acids. The DNA of the CDR3 is TGTGCCAGCAGCTTGGAAGATAGCGGGGGGGGAGATACGCAGTATTTT. It encodes CASSLEDSGGGDTQYF.

This clonotype has just a few counts. The V gene is TRBV12-3 or TRBV12-4, the J gene TRBJ2-1; perhaps TRBD2 as D (5 bases). V lost 6 bases, J lost 4 bases, and 13 bases lay in between. The CDR3 contains 14 residues. This CDR3 is CASSSPTGYNEQFF. The CDR3 nucleotides are TGTGCCAGCAGCTCCCCGACGGGATACAATGAGCAGTTCTTC.